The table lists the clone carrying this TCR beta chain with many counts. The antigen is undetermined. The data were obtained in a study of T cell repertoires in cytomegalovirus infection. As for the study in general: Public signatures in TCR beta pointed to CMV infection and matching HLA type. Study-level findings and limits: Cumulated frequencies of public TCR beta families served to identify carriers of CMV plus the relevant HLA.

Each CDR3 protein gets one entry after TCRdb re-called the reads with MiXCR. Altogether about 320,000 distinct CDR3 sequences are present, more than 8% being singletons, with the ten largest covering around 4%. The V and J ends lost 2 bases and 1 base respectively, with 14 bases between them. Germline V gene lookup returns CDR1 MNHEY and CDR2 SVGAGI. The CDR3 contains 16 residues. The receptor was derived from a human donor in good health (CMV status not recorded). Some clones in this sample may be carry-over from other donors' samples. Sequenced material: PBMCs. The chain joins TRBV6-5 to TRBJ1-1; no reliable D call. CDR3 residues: CASSYLTYQQNTEAFF. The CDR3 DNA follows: TGTGCCAGCAGTTACCTGACGTATCAACAGAACACTGAAGCTTTCTTT.